This entry features one T cell receptor (beta chain) sequence. The V gene's germline CDR1 is LGHNA and CDR2 YSLEER. The CDR3 runs to 14 residues. V was pared by 0 bases and J by 5 bases, with 0 bases of the junction left unmatched. 60 Vbeta and 13 Jbeta primers were used in PCR. Data came from immunoSEQ multiplex PCR; TCRdb stores just in-frame clones and leaves some out. Among tens of thousands of clones listed, more than 75% were seen once. The record originates from a study of cytomegalovirus exposure and HLA in healthy donors. This sequence originates from a man between 18 and 29 years old in good health and CMV-seronegative. The J gene is TRBJ2-2, the V gene TRBV4-3, with 7 bases fitting TRBD1. The sequencing input was PBMCs. The CDR3 sequence is CASSQEQGTGELFF. CDR3 bases: TGCGCCAGCAGCCAAGAACAGGGGACCGGGGAGCTGTTTTTT.